The 4 T cell receptor beta chains given below trace back to one sample, sequenced in a study of blood T cells in healthy people across ages (dated by TCRdb to between 2015 and 2016). The library came from 5' RACE. The sequencing machine was an Illumina HiSeq 2500. A second roughly 6 to 11 cycle PCR used a sample-barcoded 5' primer and a J-beta primer mix. Using fastp trimming at Q25 and MiXCR clonotype assembly, TCRdb reanalyzed the public sequencing data and kept in-frame beta chains. Entries are consolidated by CDR3 protein sequence, retaining the most common genes and DNA. In all, the sample holds under 1 million distinct CDR3 sequences, and more than 40% of those were seen once. The ten largest clones represent about a fifth of the sample. Sequencing used blood. The receptors shown here come from a man in his 60s in good health.

The rearrangement joins TRBV7-6 to TRBJ2-1; 9 bases match TRBD2. The ends lost 4 bases at V and 2 bases at J; junction bases unmatched: 6. The germline V gene has CDR1 SGHVS and CDR2 FNYEAQ. This CDR3 has 16 residues. CDR3 bases: TGTGCCAGCAGCTCTTCGGGGACTAGCACCTACAATGAGCAGTTCTTC. The encoded protein is CASSSSGTSTYNEQFF.

This clonotype was counted only a few times. The chain recombines TRBV29-1 with TRBJ1-1; tentatively, D is TRBD1 (5 bases). Germline V gene lookup returns CDR1 SQVTM and CDR2 ANQGSEA. V gave up 5 bases and J gave up 4 bases, with 11 bases separating them. The CDR3 is 12 residues long. The CDR3 region is CSVLRGGTEAFF. CDR3 sequence (DNA): TGCAGCGTTCTCCGCGGGGGCACTGAAGCTTTCTTT. The full variable domain, its missing parts supplied by reference TRBV29-1 and TRBJ1-1, is SAVISQKPSRDICQRGTSLTIQCQVDSQVTMMFWYRQQPGQSLTLIATANQGSEATYESGFVIDKFPISRPNLTFSTLTVSNMSPEDSSIYLCSVLRGGTEAFFGQGTRLTVV.

The V gene is TRBV14, the J gene TRBJ2-5; 8 bases match TRBD2. The tail of the sequence fits TRBJ2-7 better, so the J call may be wrong. Germline CDR1 and CDR2: SGHDN and FVKESK. This CDR3 has 17 amino acids. CDR3 amino acids: CASSPQVGAGARYEQYF. The CDR3, as DNA: TGTGCCAGCAGCCCGCAAGTGGGAGCGGGGGCCCGCTACGAGCAGTACTTC.

The table lists this clonotype with many counts. The V call is TRBV29-1, the J call TRBJ2-7, with D tentatively TRBD2 (7 bases). V gave up 3 bases and J gave up 5 bases, with 14 bases separating them. The CDR3 totals 13 residues. The V gene's germline CDR1 is SQVTM and CDR2 ANQGSEA. The CDR3 loop is CSVDGRGTNEQYF. The CDR3 coding sequence is TGCAGCGTTGATGGGAGGGGGACCAACGAGCAGTACTTC.